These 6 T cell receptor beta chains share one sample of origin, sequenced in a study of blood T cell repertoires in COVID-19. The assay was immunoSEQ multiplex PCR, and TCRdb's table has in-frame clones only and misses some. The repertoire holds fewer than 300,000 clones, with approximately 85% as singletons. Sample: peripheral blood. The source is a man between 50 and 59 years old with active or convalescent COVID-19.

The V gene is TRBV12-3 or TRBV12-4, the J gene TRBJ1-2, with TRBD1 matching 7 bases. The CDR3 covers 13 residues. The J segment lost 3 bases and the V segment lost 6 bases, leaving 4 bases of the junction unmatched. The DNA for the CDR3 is TGTGCCAGCAGGTCAGGGGGGTACTATGGCTACACCTTC. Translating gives CASRSGGYYGYTF.

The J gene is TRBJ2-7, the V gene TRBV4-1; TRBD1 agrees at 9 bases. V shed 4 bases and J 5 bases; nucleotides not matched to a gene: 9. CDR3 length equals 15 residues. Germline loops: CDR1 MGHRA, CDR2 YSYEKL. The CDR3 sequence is CASSLAGQGPNEQYF. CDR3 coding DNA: TGCGCCAGCAGCCTAGCCGGACAGGGGCCCAACGAGCAGTACTTC.

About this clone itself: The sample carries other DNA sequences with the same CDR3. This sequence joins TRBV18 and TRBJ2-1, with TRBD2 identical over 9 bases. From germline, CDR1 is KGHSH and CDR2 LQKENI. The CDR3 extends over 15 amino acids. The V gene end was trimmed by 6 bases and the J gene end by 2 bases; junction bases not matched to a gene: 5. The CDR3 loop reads CASSPTSGAYNEQFF. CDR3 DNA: TGTGCCAGCTCTCCGACTAGCGGAGCCTACAATGAGCAGTTCTTC. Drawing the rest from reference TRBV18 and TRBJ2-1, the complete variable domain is NAGVMQNPRHLVRRRGQEARLRCSPMKGHSHVYWYRQLPEEGLKFMVYLQKENIIDESGMPKERFSAEFPKEGPSILRIQQVVRGDSAAYFCASSPTSGAYNEQFFGPGTRLTVL.

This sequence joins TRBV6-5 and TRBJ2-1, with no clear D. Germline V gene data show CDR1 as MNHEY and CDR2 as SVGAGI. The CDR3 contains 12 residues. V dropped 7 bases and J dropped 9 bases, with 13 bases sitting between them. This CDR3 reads CASTSPGREQFF. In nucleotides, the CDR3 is TGTGCCAGCACCTCACCTGGCCGTGAGCAGTTCTTC.

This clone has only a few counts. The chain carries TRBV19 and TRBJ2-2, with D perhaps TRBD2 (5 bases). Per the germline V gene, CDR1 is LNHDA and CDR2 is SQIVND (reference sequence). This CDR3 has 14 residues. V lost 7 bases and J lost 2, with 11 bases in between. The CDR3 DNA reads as TGTGCCAGTACCCTCGGGGTTAACACCGGGGAGCTGTTTTTT. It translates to CASTLGVNTGELFF.

For the CDR3, the DNA is TGTGCCAGCAGCGCCTACACAGGTTCTAACTATGGCTACACCTTC. Its protein is CASSAYTGSNYGYTF. The chain joins TRBV7-2 to TRBJ1-2, with D perhaps TRBD1 (5 bases). The CDR3 runs 15 residues. The V gene lost 5 bases and the J gene lost 0 bases, with 13 bases spanning the gap. Looked up from germline, CDR1 is SGHTA and CDR2 is FQGNSA.